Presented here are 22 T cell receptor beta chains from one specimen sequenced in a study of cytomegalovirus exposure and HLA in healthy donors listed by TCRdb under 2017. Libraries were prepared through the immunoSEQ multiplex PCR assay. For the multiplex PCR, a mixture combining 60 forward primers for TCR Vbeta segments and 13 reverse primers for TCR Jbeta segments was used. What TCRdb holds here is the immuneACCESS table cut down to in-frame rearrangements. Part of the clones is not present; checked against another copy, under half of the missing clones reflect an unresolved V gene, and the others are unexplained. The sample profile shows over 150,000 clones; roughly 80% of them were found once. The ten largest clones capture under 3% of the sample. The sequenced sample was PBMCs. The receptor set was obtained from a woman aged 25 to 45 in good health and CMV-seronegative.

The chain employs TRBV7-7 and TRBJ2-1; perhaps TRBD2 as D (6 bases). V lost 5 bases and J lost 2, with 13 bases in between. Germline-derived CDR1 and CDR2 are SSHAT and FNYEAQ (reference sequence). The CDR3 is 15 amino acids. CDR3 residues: CASSPGDPTYNEQFF. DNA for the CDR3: TGTGCCAGCAGCCCGGGGGACCCAACCTACAATGAGCAGTTCTTC.

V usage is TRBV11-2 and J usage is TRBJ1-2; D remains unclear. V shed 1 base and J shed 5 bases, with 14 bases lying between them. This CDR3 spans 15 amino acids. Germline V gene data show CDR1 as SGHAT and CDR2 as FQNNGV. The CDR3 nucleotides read TGTGCCAGCAGCTTAGGGCCGTCAGCGATTTATGGCTACACCTTC. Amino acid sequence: CASSLGPSAIYGYTF.

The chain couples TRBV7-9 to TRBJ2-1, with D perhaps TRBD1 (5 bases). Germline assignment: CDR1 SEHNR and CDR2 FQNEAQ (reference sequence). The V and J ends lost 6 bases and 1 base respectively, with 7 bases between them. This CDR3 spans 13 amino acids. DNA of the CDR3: TGTGCCAGCAGGGACATATCCTACAATGAGCAGTTCTTC. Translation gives CASRDISYNEQFF.

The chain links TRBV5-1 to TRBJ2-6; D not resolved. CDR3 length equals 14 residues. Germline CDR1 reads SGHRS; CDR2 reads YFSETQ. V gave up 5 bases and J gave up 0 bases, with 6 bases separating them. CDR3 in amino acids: CASRWSSGANVLTF. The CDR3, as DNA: TGCGCCAGCAGGTGGAGCTCTGGGGCCAACGTCCTGACTTTC.

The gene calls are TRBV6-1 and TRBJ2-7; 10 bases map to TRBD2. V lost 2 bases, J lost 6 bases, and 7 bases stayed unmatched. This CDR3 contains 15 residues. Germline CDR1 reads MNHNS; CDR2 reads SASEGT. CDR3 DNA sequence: TGTGCCAGCAGTGAAAGCACTAGCGGGGTACGCGAGCAGTACTTC. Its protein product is CASSESTSGVREQYF.

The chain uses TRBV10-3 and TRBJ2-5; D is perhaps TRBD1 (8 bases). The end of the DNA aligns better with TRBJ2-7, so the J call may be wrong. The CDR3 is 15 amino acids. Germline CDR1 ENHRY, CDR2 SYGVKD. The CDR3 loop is CAIRGRGTGAYEQYF. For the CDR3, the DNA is TGTGCCATCAGGGGGAGGGGGACAGGAGCCTACGAGCAGTACTTC.

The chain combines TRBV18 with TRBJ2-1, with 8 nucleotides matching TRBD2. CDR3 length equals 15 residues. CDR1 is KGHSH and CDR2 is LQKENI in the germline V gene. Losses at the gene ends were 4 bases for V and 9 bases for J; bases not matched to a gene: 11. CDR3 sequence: CASSLPGLEGVEQFF. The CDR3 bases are TGTGCCAGCTCACTTCCGGGACTAGAAGGCGTTGAGCAGTTCTTC.

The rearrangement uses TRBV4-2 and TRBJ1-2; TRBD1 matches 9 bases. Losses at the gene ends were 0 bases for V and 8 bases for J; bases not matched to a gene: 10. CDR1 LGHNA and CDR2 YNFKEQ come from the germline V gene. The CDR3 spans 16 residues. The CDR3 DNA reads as TGTGCCAGCAGCCAAGATCGGGGACAGGGAGGGTACGGCTACACCTTC. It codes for CASSQDRGQGGYGYTF.

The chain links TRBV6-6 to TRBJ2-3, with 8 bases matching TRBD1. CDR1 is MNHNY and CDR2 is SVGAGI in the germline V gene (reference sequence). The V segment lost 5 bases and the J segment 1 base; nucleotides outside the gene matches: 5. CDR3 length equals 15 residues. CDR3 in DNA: TGTGCCAGCAGTCGACCGACAGGGGGCACAGATACGCAGTATTTT. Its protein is CASSRPTGGTDTQYF.

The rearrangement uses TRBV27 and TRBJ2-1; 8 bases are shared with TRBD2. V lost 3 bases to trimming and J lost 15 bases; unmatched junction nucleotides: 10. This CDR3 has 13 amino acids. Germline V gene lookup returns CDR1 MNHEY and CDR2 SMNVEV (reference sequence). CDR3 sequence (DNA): TGTGCCAGCAGTTTGTCTAGCGGGTTAAGGTGGTTCTTC. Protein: CASSLSSGLRWFF.

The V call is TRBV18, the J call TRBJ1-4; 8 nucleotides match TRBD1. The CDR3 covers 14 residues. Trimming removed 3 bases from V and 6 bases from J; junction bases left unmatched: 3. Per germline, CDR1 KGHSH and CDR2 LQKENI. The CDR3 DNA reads TGTGCCAGCTCACCGGACAGGGCGGATGAAAAACTGTTTTTT. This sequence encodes CASSPDRADEKLFF. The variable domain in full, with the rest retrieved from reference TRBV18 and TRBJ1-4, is NAGVMQNPRHLVRRRGQEARLRCSPMKGHSHVYWYRQLPEEGLKFMVYLQKENIIDESGMPKERFSAEFPKEGPSILRIQQVVRGDSAAYFCASSPDRADEKLFFGSGTQLSVL.

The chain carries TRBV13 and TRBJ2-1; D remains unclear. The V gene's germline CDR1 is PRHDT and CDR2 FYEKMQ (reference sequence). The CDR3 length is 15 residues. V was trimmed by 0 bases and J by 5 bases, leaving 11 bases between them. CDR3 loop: CASSLGANPNNEQFF. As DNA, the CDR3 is TGTGCCAGCAGCTTAGGCGCTAACCCTAACAATGAGCAGTTCTTC.

CDR3: CATSRGMLAHNQPQHF. The CDR3 DNA sequence: TGTGCCACCAGCAGAGGAATGTTGGCCCACAATCAGCCCCAGCATTTT. The rearrangement uses TRBV15 and TRBJ1-5; D unclear. CDR3 length: 16 residues. CDR1 LNHNV and CDR2 YYDKDF come from the germline V gene (reference sequence). Trimming stripped 1 base from V and 3 bases from J, with 13 bases between.

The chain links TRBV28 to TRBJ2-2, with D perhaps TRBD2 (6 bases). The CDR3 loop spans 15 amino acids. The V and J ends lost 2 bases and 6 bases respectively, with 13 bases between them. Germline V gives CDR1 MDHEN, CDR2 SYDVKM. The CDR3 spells CASSLRTGEAGELFF. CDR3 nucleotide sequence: TGTGCCAGCAGTTTAAGGACGGGAGAAGCCGGGGAGCTGTTTTTT.

The CDR3 reads CASSITFDTEAFF. In DNA, the CDR3 is TGTGCCAGCAGCATTACATTCGACACTGAAGCTTTCTTT. The chain employs TRBV7-6 and TRBJ1-1; D remains ambiguous. The CDR3 loop spans 13 amino acids. Trimming took off 5 bases at V and 3 bases at J, with 10 bases between the two ends. From germline, CDR1 is SGHVS and CDR2 FNYEAQ.

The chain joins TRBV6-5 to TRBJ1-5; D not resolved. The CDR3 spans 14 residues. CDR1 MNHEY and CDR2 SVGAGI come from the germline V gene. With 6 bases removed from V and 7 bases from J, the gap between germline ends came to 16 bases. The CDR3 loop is CASREASDRQPQHF. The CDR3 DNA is TGTGCCAGCAGGGAAGCCAGCGATAGGCAGCCCCAGCATTTT.

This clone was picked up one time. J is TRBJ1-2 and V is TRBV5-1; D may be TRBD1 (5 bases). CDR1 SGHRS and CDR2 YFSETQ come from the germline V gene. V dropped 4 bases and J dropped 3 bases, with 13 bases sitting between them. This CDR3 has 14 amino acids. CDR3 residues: CASSPRDGYYGYTF. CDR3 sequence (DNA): TGCGCCAGCAGCCCGCGGGACGGATACTATGGCTACACCTTC.

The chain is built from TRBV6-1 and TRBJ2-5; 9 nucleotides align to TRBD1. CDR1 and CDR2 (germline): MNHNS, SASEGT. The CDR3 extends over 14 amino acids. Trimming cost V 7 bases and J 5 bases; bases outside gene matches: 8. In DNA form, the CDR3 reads TGTGCCAGCACCCCCGGGACAGGGATGGAGACCCAGTACTTC. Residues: CASTPGTGMETQYF.

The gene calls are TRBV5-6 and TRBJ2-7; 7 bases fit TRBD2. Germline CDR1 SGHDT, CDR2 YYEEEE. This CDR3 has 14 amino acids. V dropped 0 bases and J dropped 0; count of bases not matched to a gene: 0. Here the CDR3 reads CASSLERGSYEQYF. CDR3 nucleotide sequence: TGTGCCAGCAGCTTGGAGCGGGGCTCCTACGAGCAGTACTTC.

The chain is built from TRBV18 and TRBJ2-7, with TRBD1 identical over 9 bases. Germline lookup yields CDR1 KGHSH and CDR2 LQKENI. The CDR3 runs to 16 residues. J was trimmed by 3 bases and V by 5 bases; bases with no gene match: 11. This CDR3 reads CASSVSGTGLVYEQYF. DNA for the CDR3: TGTGCCAGCTCAGTGTCCGGGACAGGGCTAGTCTACGAGCAGTACTTC.

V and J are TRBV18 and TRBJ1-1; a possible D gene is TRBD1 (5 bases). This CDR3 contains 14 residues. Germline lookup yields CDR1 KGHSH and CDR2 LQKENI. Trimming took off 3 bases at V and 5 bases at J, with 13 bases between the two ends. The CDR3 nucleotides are TGTGCCAGCTCACCGGGGAGGGGTGGAACTGAAGCTTTCTTT. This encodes CASSPGRGGTEAFF.

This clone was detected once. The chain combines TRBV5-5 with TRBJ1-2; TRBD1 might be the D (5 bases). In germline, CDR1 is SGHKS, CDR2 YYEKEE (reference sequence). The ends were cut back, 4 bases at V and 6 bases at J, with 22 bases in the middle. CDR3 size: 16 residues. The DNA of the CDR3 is TGTGCCAGCAGCCTTTCACGGGGGTCCCTGGGGCATGGCTACACCTTC. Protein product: CASSLSRGSLGHGYTF.